A selection of T cell receptor beta chains follows, all from one sample in a study of CD8+ T cells in alopecia areata. Sequencing was performed with immunoSEQ multiplex PCR; in TCRdb, only in-frame clones are kept and a portion is missing. This table has fewer than 150,000 clones, over 50% appearing once. Here the sequenced sample was CD4+ T cells sorted from blood, taken at week 0. These receptors originate from a human donor with alopecia areata. The CDR3 runs from the conserved cysteine through the conserved F or W. The D gene is left open where the match is weak. Not all rows give a size; the values are once, few, many and, for expanded clones, a class.

j_call	clone_size	d_call	v_call	cdr3_nt	cdr3_aa
TRBJ2-1	-	-	TRBV7-2	TGTGCCAGCAGCTCCCTGGCGCCGAATGAGCAGTTCTTC	CASSSLAPNEQFF
TRBJ1-1	-	-	TRBV30	TGTGCCTGGAGTGTACGCCAGGGCATGAACACTGAAGCTTTCTTT	CAWSVRQGMNTEAFF
TRBJ2-3	-	-	TRBV5-4	TGTGCCAGCAGCTTGCGGGGAACCACAGATACGCAGTATTTT	CASSLRGTTDTQYF
TRBJ2-7	-	-	TRBV2	TGTGCCAGCAGGAGGGGAACCAGCTCCTACGAGCAGTACTTC	CASRRGTSSYEQYF
TRBJ1-4	many	-	TRBV11-2	TGTGCCAGCAGCTTTACACAGGCAACTAATGAAAAACTGTTTTTT	CASSFTQATNEKLFF
TRBJ2-5	-	TRBD2	TRBV28	TGTGCCAGCAGTTCCCGCCCAAGCGGGACTAGGTTTGGAGAGACCCAGTACTTC	CASSSRPSGTRFGETQYF
TRBJ2-7	-	-	TRBV2	TGTGCCAGCAGGCCGACGAGCTCCTACGAGCAGTACTTC	CASRPTSSYEQYF
TRBJ2-1	once	TRBD2	TRBV5-4	TGTGCCAGCAGTCCTGAGCTAGCGGGGCCCTACAATGAGCAGTTCTTC	CASSPELAGPYNEQFF
TRBJ1-1	-	-	TRBV4-1	TGCGCCAGCGGAAGAGATCTTAACACTGAAGCTTTCTTT	CASGRDLNTEAFF
TRBJ1-2	-	-	TRBV7-3	TGTGCCAGCAGCCCCAGCGAGTCCAACTATGGCTACACCTTC	CASSPSESNYGYTF
TRBJ2-2	-	-	TRBV7-8	TGTGCCAGCAGCCCCCGACTGGAGGCCCGGGAGCTGTTTTTT	CASSPRLEARELFF
TRBJ2-4	few	-	TRBV29-1	TGCAGCGTTGAAGATCGGCGGGTCATCACAGGGAGGTACATTCAGTACTTC	CSVEDRRVITGRYIQYF
TRBJ2-5	-	-	TRBV7-2	TGTGCCAGCAGCTTAGAGGCACTAGCTGGTGGGACCCAGTACTTC	CASSLEALAGGTQYF
TRBJ2-2	-	-	TRBV11-3	TGTGCCAGCAGCCGCAGGGGCACCGGGGAGCTGTTTTTT	CASSRRGTGELFF
TRBJ2-1	-	TRBD1	TRBV10-3	TGTGCCTACGCAATGACAGGGACGAATGAGCAGTTCTTC	CAYAMTGTNEQFF
TRBJ1-1	-	TRBD1	TRBV7-2	TGTGCCAGCAGATACAGGGGGATGAACACTGAAGCTTTCTTT	CASRYRGMNTEAFF
TRBJ1-1	few	-	TRBV5-1	TGCGCCAGCAGCTTGGTTATGAACACTGAAGCTTTCTTT	CASSLVMNTEAFF
TRBJ2-1	-	-	TRBV6-4	TGTGCCAGCAGTGACATGGTGGCAGGGGCGACGACCTACAATGAGCAGTTCTTC	CASSDMVAGATTYNEQFF
TRBJ1-6	-	-	TRBV6-5	TGTGCCAGCAGAGGAGAAGGACAAGTGAATTCACCCCTCCACTTT	CASRGEGQVNSPLHF
TRBJ1-2	-	-	TRBV5-8	TGTGCCAGCAGCTTGAGGCCGGGTACTAACTATGGCTACACCTTC	CASSLRPGTNYGYTF
TRBJ1-5	-	TRBD1	TRBV5-5	TGTGCCAGCAGCTTACAGGGGGGCAATCAGCCCCAGCATTTT	CASSLQGGNQPQHF
TRBJ1-5	many	-	TRBV7-2	TGTGCCAGCAGCCGGGACATTAGCAATCAGCCCCAGCATTTT	CASSRDISNQPQHF
TRBJ2-1	-	-	TRBV10-3	TGTGCCATCAGTGAAGCTGGCTCCTACAATGAGCAGTTCTTC	CAISEAGSYNEQFF
TRBJ2-2	-	-	TRBV7-9	TGTGCCAGCAGCTTAATTGGGTCGTCTCGAGGGACCGGGGAGCTGTTTTTT	CASSLIGSSRGTGELFF
TRBJ2-7	-	-	TRBV27	TGTGCCAGCAGTTCCCACCAGCAGGGGGAGCAGTACTTC	CASSSHQQGEQYF
TRBJ2-4	-	TRBD2	TRBV5-6	TGTGCCAGCAGCCCGGGGGGAGCCAAAAACATTCAGTACTTC	CASSPGGAKNIQYF
TRBJ2-7	-	-	TRBV29-1	TGCAGCGTTGCCATATCCTACGAGCAGTACTTC	CSVAISYEQYF
TRBJ1-3	-	-	TRBV5-1	TGCGCCAGCAGCTTTTCAGGATTGAGCTCTGGAAACACCATATATTTT	CASSFSGLSSGNTIYF
TRBJ2-7	-	TRBD2	TRBV5-1	TGCGCCAGCACCCAGGGTGTGCTAGCGGGGTCCTACGAGCAGTACTTC	CASTQGVLAGSYEQYF
TRBJ2-1	once	TRBD2	TRBV29-1	TGCAGCGCCCGGACGACTAGCGGGGGGGCGTCCAATGAGCAGTTCTTC	CSARTTSGGASNEQFF
TRBJ1-4	-	TRBD1	TRBV9	TGTGCCAGCAGCGCCGGACAGGGTGCCACTTCCCAACTGTTTTTT	CASSAGQGATSQLFF
TRBJ2-7	-	TRBD1	TRBV18	TGTGCCAGCTCACGACAGGGGGCATCCTACGAGCAGTACTTC	CASSRQGASYEQYF
TRBJ2-2	-	-	TRBV7-9	TGTGCCAGCGCGGGGGCGGGGGCCACCGGGGAGCTGTTTTTT	CASAGAGATGELFF
TRBJ2-2	-	TRBD1	TRBV9	TGTGCCAGCAGCGTAGTCGACAGGGCAAACACCGGGGAGCTGTTTTTT	CASSVVDRANTGELFF
TRBJ2-7	-	-	TRBV5-4	TGTGCCAGCAGCTGGGGACGCACCTCCTACGAGCAGTACTTC	CASSWGRTSYEQYF
TRBJ1-4	few	-	TRBV30	TGTGCCTGGAGTCAGTGGGGGCGCGCTAATGAAAAACTGTTTTTT	CAWSQWGRANEKLFF
TRBJ2-7	-	-	TRBV18	TGTGCCAGGGGGGGCAAGACCTACGAGCAGTACTTC	CARGGKTYEQYF
TRBJ2-2	-	TRBD1	TRBV28	TGTGCCAGCAGCTTGCTCTATATGACCGGGACAGGCAACACCGGGGAGCTGTTTTTT	CASSLLYMTGTGNTGELFF
TRBJ1-3	few	TRBD1	TRBV19	TGTGCCAGTAGTCATCGGACAGGGATGAACTCTGGAAACACCATATATTTT	CASSHRTGMNSGNTIYF
TRBJ2-1	few	TRBD1	TRBV29-1	TGCAGCGTTAGGGGCACAGGGGGGCCACAAATGAATGAGCAGTTCTTC	CSVRGTGGPQMNEQFF
TRBJ2-1	-	-	TRBV19	TGTGCCAGTAGTACGACATACAATGAGCAGTTCTTC	CASSTTYNEQFF
TRBJ2-2	-	TRBD2	TRBV30	TGTGCCCGAGGACTAGCGGGAGCGAACACCGGGGAGCTGTTTTTT	CARGLAGANTGELFF
TRBJ2-7	-	TRBD2	TRBV28	TGTGCCAGCAATCCTAGCGGGCCCTCCTACGAGCAGTACTTC	CASNPSGPSYEQYF
TRBJ2-1	-	TRBD1	TRBV5-5	TGTGCCAGCAGCTTGGGGGACAGGGGCAATGAGCAGTTCTTC	CASSLGDRGNEQFF
TRBJ2-7	-	TRBD2	TRBV4-3	TGCGCCAGCAGCCAAGACTTGGTTCGGGGGGGTGACTACGAGCAGTACTTC	CASSQDLVRGGDYEQYF
TRBJ2-7	few	TRBD2	TRBV19	TGTGCCAGTTTAGCGGGACTCTTCCTCTACGAGCAGTACTTC	CASLAGLFLYEQYF
TRBJ1-5	-	-	TRBV5-1	TGCGCCAGCAGCCCACAGGGAACACATCAGCCCCAGCATTTT	CASSPQGTHQPQHF
TRBJ2-2	-	-	TRBV7-3	TGTGCCAGCAGCCTGAACACCGGGGAGCTGTTTTTT	CASSLNTGELFF
TRBJ2-3	medium-sized	-	TRBV7-9	TGTGCCAGCAGCCAAAGCACAGATACGCAGTATTTT	CASSQSTDTQYF
TRBJ2-5	-	-	TRBV15	TGTGCCACCAGCAGAGGCGGGTCTAGAAAGACCCAGTACTTC	CATSRGGSRKTQYF